This T cell receptor (beta chain) appears in the sequencing data of a study of OX40 agonist ivuxolimab in advanced cancers. As to this clone: The antigen remains undetermined.

The repertoire was sequenced with immunoSEQ multiplex PCR; TCRdb's copy has only in-frame clones and lacks some. The sample has over 55,000 clones, approximately 80% seen once; the top ten hold under 2%. Trimming shortened V by 6 bases and J by 6 bases, and 14 bases separated the two germline ends. The germline CDR1 and CDR2 sequences are ENHRY and SYGVKD. The CDR3 contains 13 residues. Overall study findings and caveats: Clonal expansion was seen in CD4+ and CD8+ blood T cells by week 6 at 0.1 to 3.0 mg/kg.

This chain connects TRBV10-3 to TRBJ1-1, with D unresolved. This sequence was found in an adult with an advanced solid tumor such as melanoma, head and neck, liver or kidney cancer. The material sequenced was CD4+ or CD8+ T cells sorted from blood, taken in a trial of the OX40 agonist ivuxolimab. CDR3 in amino acids: CAIRQEVPPEAFF. DNA of the CDR3: TGTGCCATCAGGCAGGAGGTCCCCCCTGAAGCTTTCTTT.